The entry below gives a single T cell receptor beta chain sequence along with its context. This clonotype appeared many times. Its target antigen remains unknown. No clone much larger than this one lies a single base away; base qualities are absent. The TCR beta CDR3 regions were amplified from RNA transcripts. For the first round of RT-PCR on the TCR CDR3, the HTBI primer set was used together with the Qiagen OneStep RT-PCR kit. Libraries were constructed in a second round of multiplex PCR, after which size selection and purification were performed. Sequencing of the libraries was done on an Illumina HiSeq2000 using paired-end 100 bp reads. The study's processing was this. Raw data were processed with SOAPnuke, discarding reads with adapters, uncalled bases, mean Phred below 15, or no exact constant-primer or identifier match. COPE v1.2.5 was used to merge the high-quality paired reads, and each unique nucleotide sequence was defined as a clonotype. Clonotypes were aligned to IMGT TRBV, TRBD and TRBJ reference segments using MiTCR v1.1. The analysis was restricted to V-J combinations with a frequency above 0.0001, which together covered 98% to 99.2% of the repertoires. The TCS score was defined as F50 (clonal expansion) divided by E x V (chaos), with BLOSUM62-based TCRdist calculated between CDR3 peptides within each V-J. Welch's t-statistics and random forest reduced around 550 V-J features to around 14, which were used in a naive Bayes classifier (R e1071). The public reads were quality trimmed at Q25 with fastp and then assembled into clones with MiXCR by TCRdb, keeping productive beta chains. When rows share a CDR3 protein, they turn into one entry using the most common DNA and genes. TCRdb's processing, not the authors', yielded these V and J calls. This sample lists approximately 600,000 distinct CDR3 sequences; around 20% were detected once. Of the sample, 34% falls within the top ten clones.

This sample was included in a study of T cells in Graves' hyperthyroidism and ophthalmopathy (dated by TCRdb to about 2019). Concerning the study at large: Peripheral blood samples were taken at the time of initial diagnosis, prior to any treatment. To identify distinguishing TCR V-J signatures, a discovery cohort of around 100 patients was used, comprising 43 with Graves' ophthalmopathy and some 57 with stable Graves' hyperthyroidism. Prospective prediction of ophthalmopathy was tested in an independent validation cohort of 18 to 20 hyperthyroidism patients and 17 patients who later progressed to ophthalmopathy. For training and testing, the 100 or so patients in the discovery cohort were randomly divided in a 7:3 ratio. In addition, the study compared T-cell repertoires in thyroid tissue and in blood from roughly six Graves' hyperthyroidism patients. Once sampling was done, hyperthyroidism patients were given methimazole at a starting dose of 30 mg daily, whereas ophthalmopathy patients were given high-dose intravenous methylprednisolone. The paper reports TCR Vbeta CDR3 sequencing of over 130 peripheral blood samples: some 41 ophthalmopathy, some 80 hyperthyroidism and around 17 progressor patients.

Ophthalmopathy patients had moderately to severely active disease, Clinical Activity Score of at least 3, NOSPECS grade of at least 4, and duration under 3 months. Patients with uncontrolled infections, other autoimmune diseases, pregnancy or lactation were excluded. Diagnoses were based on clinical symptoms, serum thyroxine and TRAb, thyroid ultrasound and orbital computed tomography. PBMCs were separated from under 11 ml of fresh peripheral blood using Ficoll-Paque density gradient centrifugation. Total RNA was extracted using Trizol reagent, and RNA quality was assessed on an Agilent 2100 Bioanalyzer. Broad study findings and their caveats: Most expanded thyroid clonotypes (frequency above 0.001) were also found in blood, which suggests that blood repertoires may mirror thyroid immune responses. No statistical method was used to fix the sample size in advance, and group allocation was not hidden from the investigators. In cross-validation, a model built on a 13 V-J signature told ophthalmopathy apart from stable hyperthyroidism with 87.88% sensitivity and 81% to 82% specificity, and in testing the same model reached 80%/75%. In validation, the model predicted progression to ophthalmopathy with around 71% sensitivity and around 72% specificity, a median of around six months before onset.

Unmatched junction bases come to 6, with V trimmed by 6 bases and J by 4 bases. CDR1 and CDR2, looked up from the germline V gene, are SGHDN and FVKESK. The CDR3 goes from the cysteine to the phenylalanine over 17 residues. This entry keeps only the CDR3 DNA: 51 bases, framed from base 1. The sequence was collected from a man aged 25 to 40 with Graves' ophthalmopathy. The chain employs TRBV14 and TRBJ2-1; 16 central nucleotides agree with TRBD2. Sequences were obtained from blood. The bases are TGTGCCAGCAGACTGGGGACTAGCGGGAGGGTGTACAATGAGCAGTTCTTC. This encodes CASRLGTSGRVYNEQFF.